Listed below are T cell receptor beta chains from one sample, sequenced in a study of patients and donors after allogeneic stem cell transplantation. TCRdb reanalysed the RT-PCR reads using MiXCR and keeps one entry per CDR3 protein. The sample yields about 200,000 distinct CDR3 sequences, 38% seen once. The source material was blood, either unsorted or a sorted T cell fraction (not recorded which). The source of these receptors is a human donor who was either an allogeneic HSCT recipient or a stem cell or donor lymphocyte infusion donor (not recorded which). It is not recorded whose cells these are; they may come from a transplant donor. The CDR3 runs from the conserved cysteine through the conserved F or W. D genes are given only for firm matches. A clone size is listed for some rows: how often the clone was seen (once, few, many), or a class if it is expanded.

size	V	D	J	CDR3	DNA
.	TRBV7-6	TRBD1	TRBJ2-3	CATATGPTDTQYF	TGTGCCACCGCGACAGGGCCAACAGATACGCAGTATTTT
.	TRBV5-6	TRBD1	TRBJ1-1	CASSPLDRLNTEAFF	TGTGCCAGCAGCCCATTGGACAGGTTGAACACTGAAGCTTTCTTT
.	TRBV5-1	.	TRBJ1-2	CASSWSIGGYTF	TGCGCCAGCAGCTGGTCCATTGGCGGCTACACCTTC
.	TRBV7-9	.	TRBJ2-5	CASSLNMRTVQETQYF	TGTGCCAGCAGCTTAAATATGCGGACAGTTCAAGAGACCCAGTACTTC
.	TRBV7-9	.	TRBJ1-1	CASSPGPLNTEAFF	TGTGCCAGCAGCCCGGGGCCTCTAAACACTGAAGCTTTCTTT
once	TRBV10-1	TRBD1	TRBJ1-2	CASSPQGASGYTF	TGCGCCAGCAGCCCACAGGGGGCTAGTGGCTACACCTTC
.	TRBV29-1	.	TRBJ1-3	CSVEDGAGNTIYF	TGCAGCGTTGAAGATGGGGCTGGAAACACCATATATTTT
few	TRBV24-1	TRBD1	TRBJ1-1	CATSARGGNTEAFF	TGTGCCACCAGTGCCAGGGGGGGAAACACTGAAGCTTTCTTT
few	TRBV20-1	.	TRBJ2-7	CSATKASSTYEQYF	TGCAGTGCTACTAAGGCTTCCTCTACCTACGAGCAGTACTTC
few	TRBV30	TRBD1	TRBJ1-1	CAWSEGTGNTEAFF	TGTGCCTGGAGCGAAGGGACAGGGAACACTGAAGCTTTCTTT
few	TRBV20-1	TRBD1	TRBJ1-5	CSAASGTANQPQHF	TGCAGTGCTGCCTCCGGGACAGCAAATCAGCCCCAGCATTTT
.	TRBV5-1	.	TRBJ2-7	CASSRDLGIYEQYF	TGCGCCAGCAGCCGGGACCTAGGGATCTACGAGCAGTACTTC
.	TRBV24-1	.	TRBJ2-1	CATSDGLGNEQFF	TGTGCCACCAGTGATGGACTCGGCAATGAGCAGTTCTTC
.	TRBV12-3/TRBV12-4	.	TRBJ1-5	CASSRGTTNVQPQHF	TGTGCCAGCAGTCGCGGGACAACCAATGTGCAGCCCCAGCATTTT
many	TRBV5-5	.	TRBJ1-1	CASSLVGEGEAFF	TGTGCCAGCAGCTTGGTAGGTGAGGGTGAAGCTTTCTTT
few	TRBV9	.	TRBJ1-6	CASSLGSYNSPLHF	TGTGCCAGCAGCTTAGGCTCCTATAATTCACCCCTCCACTTT
.	TRBV24-1	.	TRBJ2-5	CATSDPPGTQETQYF	TGTGCCACCAGTGACCCCCCCGGGACACAAGAGACCCAGTACTTC
once	TRBV12-3/TRBV12-4	TRBD1	TRBJ1-2	CASSHPGTGVMSGGYTF	TGTGCCAGCAGTCACCCCGGGACAGGGGTTATGTCAGGTGGCTACACCTTC
.	TRBV29-1	TRBD2	TRBJ2-7	CSVVTSGGFPDEQYF	TGCAGCGTTGTGACTAGCGGGGGTTTTCCGGACGAGCAGTACTTC
few	TRBV3-1	.	TRBJ1-1	CASSQSTWTEAFF	TGTGCCAGCAGCCAATCGACATGGACTGAAGCTTTCTTT
.	TRBV18	.	TRBJ1-5	CASSGDGNSNQPQHF	TGTGCCAGCTCCGGGGACGGAAATAGCAATCAGCCCCAGCATTTT
many	TRBV5-1	.	TRBJ1-6	CASSLAATRGSPLHF	TGCGCCAGCAGCTTGGCGGCGACGCGAGGTTCACCCCTCCACTTT
.	TRBV7-8	.	TRBJ2-2	CASSPKVTGELFF	TGTGCCAGCAGCCCGAAGGTCACCGGGGAGCTGTTTTTT
.	TRBV28	.	TRBJ2-7	CASSLFGYEQYF	TGTGCCAGCAGTTTATTCGGCTACGAGCAGTACTTC
.	TRBV28	TRBD1	TRBJ1-1	CASRLAGTGTNTEAFF	TGTGCCAGCAGACTCGCCGGGACAGGGACTAACACTGAAGCTTTCTTT
.	TRBV2	.	TRBJ1-5	CASSEVEGDQPQHF	TGTGCCAGCAGTGAGGTGGAGGGAGATCAGCCCCAGCATTTT